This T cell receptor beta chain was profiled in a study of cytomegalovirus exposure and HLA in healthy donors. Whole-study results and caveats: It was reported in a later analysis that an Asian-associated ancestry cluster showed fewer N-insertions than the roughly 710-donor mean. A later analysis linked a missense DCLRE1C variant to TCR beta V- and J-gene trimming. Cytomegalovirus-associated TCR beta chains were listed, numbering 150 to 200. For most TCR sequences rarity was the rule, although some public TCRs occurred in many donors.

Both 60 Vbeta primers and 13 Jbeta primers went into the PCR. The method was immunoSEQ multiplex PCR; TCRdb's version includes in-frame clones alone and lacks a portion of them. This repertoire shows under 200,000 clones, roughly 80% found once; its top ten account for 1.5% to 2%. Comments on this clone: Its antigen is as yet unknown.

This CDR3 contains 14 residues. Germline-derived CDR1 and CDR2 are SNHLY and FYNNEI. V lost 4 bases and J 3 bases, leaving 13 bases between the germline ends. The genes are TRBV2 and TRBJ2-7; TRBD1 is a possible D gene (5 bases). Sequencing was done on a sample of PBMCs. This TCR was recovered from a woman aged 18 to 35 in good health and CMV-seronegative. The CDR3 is CASSGPGPVYEQYF. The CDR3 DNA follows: TGTGCCAGCAGTGGCCCAGGGCCCGTCTACGAGCAGTACTTC.